This is a list of T cell receptor beta chains from one sample in a study of T cell changes during pregnancy in multiple sclerosis. Repertoires were generated with immunoSEQ multiplex PCR, while TCRdb's copy carries only in-frame clones and drops some. The sample lists tens of thousands of clones; 91% were seen once. The specimen comprised peripheral blood, sampled after pregnancy. The origin of the receptors is a female donor in good health, enrolled as a control in a pregnancy study. The CDR3 runs from the conserved cysteine through the conserved F or W. A D gene is named only where the DNA matches it firmly. Rows give clone size only sometimes, using once, few, many, or a class for an expanded clone.

NA	TRBD2	TRBV5-1	TRBJ2-3	TGCGCCAGCAGCCCTAGCGGGGGGACCTCAGATACGCAGTATTTT	CASSPSGGTSDTQYF
NA	NA	TRBV7-9	TRBJ2-7	TGTGCCAGCAGCTTAGAGGCGGGAACACCTAGGGAGCAGTACTTC	CASSLEAGTPREQYF
NA	TRBD1	TRBV2	TRBJ2-7	TGTGCCAGCAGTGCAACACGGACAGGGGGTCGCGAGCAGTACTTC	CASSATRTGGREQYF
NA	NA	TRBV11-2	TRBJ1-6	TGTGCCAGCAGATCACCCGGGACACGGAATTCACCCCTCCACTTT	CASRSPGTRNSPLHF
NA	TRBD1	TRBV9	TRBJ1-2	TGTGCCAGCAGCGGGACAGGTGGCTACACCTTC	CASSGTGGYTF
NA	NA	TRBV19	TRBJ2-2	TGTGCCAGTAACATTGGCGGGATAGGTACCGGGGAGCTGTTTTTT	CASNIGGIGTGELFF
NA	NA	TRBV5-1	TRBJ2-1	TGCGCCAGCAGCTCGGGGAATTTACAGGGCATTGAGCAGTTCTTC	CASSSGNLQGIEQFF
once	NA	TRBV27	TRBJ1-5	TGTGCCAGCAGTCGGGGTGGCAGACAGCCCCAGCATTTT	CASSRGGRQPQHF
NA	TRBD1	TRBV10-3	TRBJ2-1	TGTGCCATCAGTGATATTAGCTACAGGGGGGACAATGAGCAGTTCTTC	CAISDISYRGDNEQFF
once	NA	TRBV30	TRBJ1-3	TGTGCCTGGAGTTACGGGACACTCTGCTCTGGAAACACCATATATTTT	CAWSYGTLCSGNTIYF
NA	TRBD2	TRBV19	TRBJ2-5	TGTGCCACCTCACCGGGAGGGGAGACCCAGTACTTC	CATSPGGETQYF
few	NA	TRBV14	TRBJ1-1	TGTGCCAGCAGCCAAGAGGCAGGAAACACTGAAGCTTTCTTT	CASSQEAGNTEAFF
NA	TRBD2	TRBV4-3	TRBJ2-7	TGCGCCAGCAGCCAAGTAGGCCGGGAGGGGGGGTACTCCTACGAGCAGTACTTC	CASSQVGREGGYSYEQYF
NA	TRBD1	TRBV28	TRBJ2-7	TGTGCCAGCAGTTCTTTTAGAGAGACAGGGAGCTACGAGCAGTACTTC	CASSSFRETGSYEQYF
NA	NA	TRBV11-2	TRBJ2-7	TGTGCCAGCAGCGGTCAGACCTACGAGCAGTACTTC	CASSGQTYEQYF
few	NA	TRBV18	TRBJ1-1	TGTGCCAGCTCACAGGACAGTTACACTGAAGCTTTCTTT	CASSQDSYTEAFF
NA	TRBD1	TRBV19	TRBJ1-6	TGTGCCAGTAGTAGAGGGACAGAACAGTACAGCTCCTATAATTCACCCCTCCACTTT	CASSRGTEQYSSYNSPLHF